The T cell receptor (beta chain) under discussion was sequenced for a study of regulatory T cells in long-lasting Graves disease. At the level of the study: In persistent Graves' disease, antithyroid drugs had been taken for over 5 years and TSH receptor antibodies stayed positive.

This clonotype was seen only a few times. This sample's time point: persistent/refractory GD, antithyroid drugs over 5 years with positive TRAb. Isolated PBMC RNA provided the starting material for the TCR library. Both iRepertoire HTBI primers and Arm-PCR of CDR3 regions were used to build the TCR beta libraries. Study processing details: Samples jointly harbored roughly 60 TRBV and approximately 15 TRBJ segments. TCRdb redid the calling of the multiplex PCR reads with MiXCR, one entry per CDR3 protein. Here the V and J calls rest on TCRdb's processing, not on the authors' analysis. Seen here are roughly 430,000 distinct CDR3 sequences, roughly a fifth observed once, and the top ten hold 13% to 15%. Between the trimmed V and J ends, which lost 0 bases and 4 bases, there was a span of 10 bases. The germline V gene has CDR1 SGHRS and CDR2 YFSETQ. The CDR3 loop spans 14 amino acids.

V gene TRBV5-1 combines with J gene TRBJ1-2; no clear D gene. This specimen consisted of peripheral blood mononuclear cells (PBMCs), obtained when the disease was refractory, from a patient treated with antithyroid drugs. This receptor was obtained from a female donor with Graves disease. CDR3 DNA sequence: TGCGCCAGCAGCTTGGGGGGAGCACTCTATGGCTACACCTTC. Translation: CASSLGGALYGYTF.